This T cell receptor (beta chain) was obtained from a study of blood T cell repertoires in COVID-19. The wider study: The analysed material was cDNA or gDNA that came from T cells, B-cell-depleted T cells, or PBMCs.

In the source study's methods: By means of reference gene primer amplification, nucleated cell counts were estimated. TCRdb's table, derived via immunoSEQ multiplex PCR, lists solely in-frame clones and lacks some. V and J calls and clone size follow that table, whereas D and trimming were derived from the DNA. The sample includes some 250,000 clones, about four fifths of them seen just once. Germline assignment: CDR1 PRHDT and CDR2 FYEKMQ (reference sequence). This CDR3 has 19 residues. Unmatched junction bases numbered 24, after V lost 5 bases and J lost 7 bases. The receptor comes from a woman aged 18 to 35 with acute or convalescent COVID-19. The J gene is TRBJ1-2, the V gene TRBV13; 8 bases agree with TRBD1. Sequencing was carried out using peripheral blood. The CDR3, as DNA: TGTGCCAGCAGCCGGTTTTCCCTATATACGCCGGACAGGGAGGGTGGCTACACCTTC. As protein: CASSRFSLYTPDREGGYTF.